This T cell receptor beta chain comes out of a study of blood T cell repertoires in COVID-19 (dated by TCRdb to 2019 to 2021). Looking at the study overall: Samples covering the acute and convalescent phases of COVID-19 were provided by collaborators in the United States, Italy and Spain. The prospective study material was composed of cDNA or gDNA derived from T cells, B-cell-depleted T cells, or PBMCs. Deeply sampled blood TCRbeta repertoires from subjects exposed to, actively infected with, or recovered from COVID-19 were included in the dataset. A freely available public database, intended as a resource for researchers studying the immune response to SARS-CoV-2, is where the repertoires were released. The samples were drawn from the first 160 participants of the ongoing ImmuneRACE study and from 1,254 subjects provided by 6 global collaborators. Sample metadata almost always included a de-identified subject ID, COVID-19 status, age in years and sex. HLA class I and class II types, where available, came from metadata supplied by the sample provider rather than from assay-based typing.

TCRbeta CDR3 regions were amplified from genomic DNA using the immunoSEQ Assay, a bias-controlled multiplex PCR. As for the original processing: Nucleated cell counts per sample were estimated from amplification of reference gene primers within the assay. To quantify the absolute abundance of each unique TCRbeta CDR3 rearrangement, sequence reads were collapsed and filtered. For each sample, productive Simpson clonality was calculated as the square root of Simpson's diversity index across productive rearrangements. TCRdb's version of the immuneACCESS table is confined to in-frame rearrangements and falls short of the full clone set. An unresolved V gene accounts for under half of the shortfall where checked; the remainder is of unknown origin. The DNA was the basis for D and trimming; V, J and clone size are from that table. The sample table holds under 250,000 clones, of which 70% to 85% were seen once. Of the sample, about 8.9% falls within the top ten clones.

Concerning this clone itself: The antigen this receptor binds is unknown. It has no much larger one-base neighbor in the sample; base qualities were not kept.

Whole blood was collected in K2EDTA tubes by collaborating institutions according to the institutions' own protocols. Collaborator samples were shipped for TCRbeta analysis as frozen whole blood, isolated PBMCs, or DNA extracted from either sample type. From cysteine to phenylalanine, the CDR3 is 17 amino acids long. Only the CDR3 region is kept as DNA, spanning 51 bases read in frame from base 1. V lost 0 bases and J lost 4 bases, and the count of bases not matched to a germline gene is 11. The germline V gene (reference sequence) gives CDR1 as SGHAT and CDR2 as FQDESV. Broad study findings and their caveats: How much clinical and demographic metadata was included differed by source and by participant, and the metadata was provided uncurated.

The TCR sequence derives from a man aged 45-65 years with active or convalescent COVID-19. Material for sequencing was peripheral blood. The chain employs TRBV11-1 and TRBJ2-7; a stretch of 8 junction bases matches TRBD1. The bases are TGTGCCAGCAGCTTAGCGCTGGGACAGGTGAGTCCGTACGAGCAGTACTTC. This gives the protein CASSLALGQVSPYEQYF.